This TCR beta chain was observed in a study of Tregs in tolerant kidney transplant recipients. Overall study findings and caveats: Validation in larger populations is needed because few patients were studied. This study did not directly address biological reproducibility. Tregs expanded with activated donor B cells seemed most donor-specific.

This clone was counted a few times. Its antigen remains unknown. Germline-derived CDR1 and CDR2 are SGHDT and YYEEEE. This CDR3 comprises 11 residues. The V and J ends lost 3 bases and 10 bases respectively, with 7 bases between them. Using immunoSEQ multiplex PCR, the repertoire was profiled, and TCRdb retains in-frame clones only, with some absent. Among more than 95,000 clones, about 90% were seen once, and the ten largest hold roughly 0.61%. Thawed PBMCs were FACS-sorted into unstimulated CD4+CD25+CD127- regulatory T cells, CD4+CD25- non-regulatory cells, CD4 and CD8 cells. The origin of this receptor is a human donor in good health. The sample comprised CD4+ T cells from blood. The chain links TRBV5-6 to TRBJ2-2; D is ambiguous. CDR3 DNA sequence: TGTGCCAGCAGCTCATTATTGGAGCTGTTTTTT. Encoded protein: CASSSLLELFF.